One and the same sample provided the 21 T cell receptor beta chains below, sequenced in a study of control samples from healthy donors and cancer patients. Profiled with immunoSEQ multiplex PCR; TCRdb holds only in-frame clones, not every one. This sample has 100,000 to 150,000 clones, with over 75% found just once. What was sequenced was blood. All receptors come from a man in his 60s in good health.

The V call is TRBV25-1, the J call TRBJ2-3, with a weak D call TRBD2 (6 bases). V lost 7 bases and J lost 3, with 14 bases in between. From germline, CDR1 is MGHDK and CDR2 SYGVNS. The CDR3 is 14 amino acids. The CDR3 DNA follows: TGTGCCAGCAAAGGAGGGTGGAGTACAGATACGCAGTATTTT. Translation: CASKGGWSTDTQYF.

V is TRBV3-1 (or the pseudogene TRBV3-2) and J is TRBJ2-7; 8 nucleotides agree with TRBD2. J was trimmed by 2 bases and V by 1 base; bases with no gene match: 4. The CDR3 length is 15 residues. CDR1 is LGHDT and CDR2 is YNNKEL in the germline V gene (reference sequence). The CDR3 loop reads CASSQGTAGAYEQYF. Written as DNA, the CDR3 is TGTGCCAGCAGCCAAGGCACAGCGGGGGCCTACGAGCAGTACTTC.

V is TRBV5-1 and J is TRBJ2-4; a weak D match, TRBD1 (7 bases). This CDR3 comprises 15 residues. Germline CDR1 and CDR2: SGHRS and YFSETQ. Trimming removed 3 bases at V and 6 bases at J, with 16 bases between. Here the CDR3 reads CASSSGDRDGNIQYF. The DNA for the CDR3 is TGCGCCAGCAGCTCGGGAGACAGGGACGGAAACATTCAGTACTTC.

V gene TRBV6-5 combines with J gene TRBJ2-1, with TRBD1 as a possible D gene (5 bases). V was shortened by 6 bases and J by 2 bases, with 14 bases between the two germline ends. This CDR3 is built from 15 residues. The germline gives CDR1 MNHEY, CDR2 SVGAGI. In nucleotides, the CDR3 is TGTGCCAGCAGACCCCGACAGCTGACCTACAATGAGCAGTTCTTC. Translated: CASRPRQLTYNEQFF.

This chain joins TRBV5-1 and TRBJ2-5, with no clear D. This CDR3 has 14 amino acids. Germline assignment: CDR1 SGHRS and CDR2 YFSETQ. V lost 2 bases, J lost 5 bases, and 13 bases lay in between. This CDR3 reads CASSLAPGSETQYF. DNA of the CDR3: TGCGCCAGCAGCTTAGCCCCGGGTAGTGAGACCCAGTACTTC. The full variable domain, in which reference TRBV5-1 and TRBJ2-5 provide the parts outside the CDR3, is KAGVTQTPRYLIKTRGQQVTLSCSPISGHRSVSWYQQTPGQGLQFLFEYFSETQRNKGNFPGRFSGRQFSNSRSEMNVSTLELGDSALYLCASSLAPGSETQYFGPGTRLLVL.

The V call is TRBV18, the J call TRBJ1-2, with D perhaps matching TRBD1 (6 bases). Germline V gene sequence: CDR1 KGHSH, CDR2 LQKENI. The CDR3 extends over 15 amino acids. The germline V and J ends were trimmed by 3 bases and 0 bases, with 11 bases remaining between them. The CDR3 sequence: CASSPGHSTNYGYTF. CDR3 nucleotide sequence: TGTGCCAGCTCACCGGGACACAGCACTAACTATGGCTACACCTTC. Full variable domain (missing parts from reference TRBV18 and TRBJ1-2): NAGVMQNPRHLVRRRGQEARLRCSPMKGHSHVYWYRQLPEEGLKFMVYLQKENIIDESGMPKERFSAEFPKEGPSILRIQQVVRGDSAAYFCASSPGHSTNYGYTFGSGTRLTVV.

V usage is TRBV7-2 and J usage is TRBJ1-1; D is unclear. Trimming shortened V by 3 bases and J by 3 bases, and 20 bases separated the two germline ends. This CDR3 contains 17 residues. Germline-derived CDR1 and CDR2 are SGHTA and FQGNSA. CDR3 DNA sequence: TGTGCCAGCAGCTTGGCATCACGGCAGCTTTTAGACACTGAAGCTTTCTTT. It translates to CASSLASRQLLDTEAFF.

This clone has just a few counts. The chain is built from TRBV19 and TRBJ1-5, with 7 positions matching TRBD1. J was trimmed by 2 bases and V by 0 bases; bases with no gene match: 4. Germline V gene sequence: CDR1 LNHDA, CDR2 SQIVND (reference sequence). This CDR3 contains 16 residues. CDR3 in DNA: TGTGCCAGTAGTATAGATCCTACAGGGGGCAATCAGCCCCAGCATTTT. This translates into CASSIDPTGGNQPQHF.

This chain uses TRBV6-5 with TRBJ2-2; D is ambiguous. Germline CDR1 and CDR2: MNHEY and SVGAGI. Trimming cost V 5 bases and J 1 base, with 8 bases left between them. The CDR3 has 14 amino acids. The CDR3 DNA sequence: TGTGCCAGCAGTCTAGAGTTGAACACCGGGGAGCTGTTTTTT. Translation: CASSLELNTGELFF.

Concerning this clone itself: Germline and junction disagree at one end, which may indicate a read error. This chain links TRBV5-4 with TRBJ1-6; 12 nucleotides agree with TRBD1. This CDR3 is 17 amino acids long. Germline V lookup: CDR1 SGHNT, CDR2 YYREEE (reference sequence). CDR3 amino acids: CASSLGQGAQWGSPLHF. The DNA of the CDR3 is TGTGCCAGCAGTTTGGGACAGGGGGCCCAATGGGGTTCACCCCTCCACTTT.

This chain uses TRBV11-1 with TRBJ2-2; D is tentatively TRBD1 or TRBD2 (6 bases each). Trimming cost V 5 bases and J 3 bases, with 13 bases left between them. CDR3 length equals 15 residues. Germline V gene sequence: CDR1 SGHAT, CDR2 FQDESV (reference sequence). The CDR3 here is CASSPGGRDTGELFF. CDR3 coding DNA: TGTGCCAGCAGCCCCGGGGGCCGGGACACCGGGGAGCTGTTTTTT.

The J gene is TRBJ2-7, the V gene TRBV15; 7 bases agree with TRBD2. V shed 9 bases, J shed 0 bases, and the junction held 8 bases outside the gene matches. Germline assignment: CDR1 LNHNV and CDR2 YYDKDF (reference sequence). CDR3 length: 14 amino acids. CDR3 amino acids: CATSQRGSSYEQYF. DNA of the CDR3: TGTGCCACGAGTCAGCGGGGATCCTCCTACGAGCAGTACTTC.

The gene calls are TRBV5-1 and TRBJ2-7; possibly TRBD1 for D (6 bases). CDR3 length equals 13 residues. Germline CDR1 and CDR2: SGHRS and YFSETQ. Trimming shortened V by 7 bases and J by 3 bases, and 14 bases separated the two germline ends. For the CDR3, the DNA is TGCGCCAGCGGACAGCCAGGGTTCTACGAGCAGTACTTC. Translation gives CASGQPGFYEQYF.

This clone was observed a handful of times. This rearrangement joins TRBV7-8 to TRBJ1-5, with a possible D match to TRBD1 (5 bases). The CDR3 sequence is 15 residues long. Germline-derived CDR1 and CDR2 are SGHVS and FQNEAQ. Trimming pared 0 bases from V and 3 bases from J, leaving 9 bases between. In nucleotides, the CDR3 is TGTGCCAGCAGCTTAGCGGCAGGGCCCAATCAGCCCCAGCATTTT. Amino acids: CASSLAAGPNQPQHF.

V and J are TRBV6-1 and TRBJ2-3; D is possibly TRBD1 (5 bases). The CDR3 has 16 residues. Germline V CDR1 and CDR2: MNHNS, SASEGT. V was trimmed by 1 base and J by 5 bases, leaving 16 bases between them. The CDR3 loop reads CASSEGYQGNLDTQYF. The CDR3 bases are TGTGCCAGCAGTGAAGGGTACCAGGGAAATTTAGATACGCAGTATTTT.

The chain carries TRBV28 and TRBJ1-2; D possibly corresponds to TRBD1 (5 bases). CDR1 is MDHEN and CDR2 is SYDVKM in the germline V gene. Trimming removed 8 bases at V and 5 bases at J, with 15 bases between. This CDR3 is built from 13 residues. CDR3 nucleotides: TGTGCCAGCGGGGACGGCATAAGGTATGGCTACACCTTC. Its translation is CASGDGIRYGYTF.

By frequency in the sample, this clone is medium-sized. The V and J genes are TRBV5-1 and TRBJ1-2; possible D gene TRBD1, 5 bases. Germline V gene data show CDR1 as SGHRS and CDR2 as YFSETQ. The CDR3 runs 15 residues. Trimming shortened V by 1 base and J by 4 bases, and 14 bases separated the two germline ends. CDR3 sequence: CASSLRGPEGYGYTF. In DNA form, the CDR3 reads TGCGCCAGCAGCTTGAGGGGCCCTGAGGGCTATGGCTACACCTTC.

Here the CDR3 reads CASSLLGQGTEAFF. In nucleotides, the CDR3 is TGTGCCAGCAGCTTACTGGGACAGGGCACTGAAGCTTTCTTT. The gene calls are TRBV7-2 and TRBJ1-1, with 9 bases aligning to TRBD1. Germline CDR1 is SGHTA and CDR2 is FQGNSA. J was trimmed by 4 bases and V by 2 bases; bases with no gene match: 2. This CDR3 has 14 residues.

V is TRBV5-1 and J is TRBJ1-1, with D possibly matching TRBD1 (5 bases). The germline V gene has CDR1 SGHRS and CDR2 YFSETQ. V lost 0 bases and J 0 bases, leaving 15 bases between the germline ends. CDR3 length: 17 amino acids. CDR3: CASSLAVGGGMNTEAFF. For the CDR3, the DNA is TGCGCCAGCAGCTTGGCCGTGGGGGGAGGGATGAACACTGAAGCTTTCTTT.

J is TRBJ1-6 and V is TRBV6-6; 9 bases fit TRBD1. This CDR3 region has 16 residues. J lost 4 bases, V lost 2 bases, and 3 bases had no gene match. Per germline, CDR1 MNHNY and CDR2 SVGAGI (reference sequence). The CDR3 region has the DNA TGTGCCAGCAGTTACGGACAGGGGTTTTATAATTCACCCCTCCACTTT. This sequence encodes CASSYGQGFYNSPLHF.

This chain uses TRBV12-3 or TRBV12-4 with TRBJ2-3; D might be TRBD2 (6 bases). The CDR3 spans 13 residues. Trimming left V 4 bases short and J 4 bases short, with 9 bases between. CDR3 in DNA: TGTGCCAGCAGTTGGACTATGGCAGATACGCAGTATTTT. Residues: CASSWTMADTQYF.